This paragraph covers one T cell receptor beta chain sequence. The entry originates in a study of control samples from healthy donors and cancer patients. This table comes from immunoSEQ multiplex PCR, and its TCRdb copy is limited to in-frame clones, with some not included. The sample lists about 130,000 clones; about 88% were seen once. This CDR3 is 13 amino acids long. Per the germline V gene, CDR1 is MDHEN and CDR2 is SYDVKM. The V gene end was trimmed by 7 bases and the J gene end by 6 bases; junction bases not matched to a gene: 7. The rearrangement uses TRBV28 and TRBJ1-2, with 8 bases that match TRBD1. The specimen sequenced was blood. The receptor was isolated from a man between 45 and 60 years old in good health. CDR3 DNA sequence: TGTGCCAGCATCCAGGGGGCGGCCGATGGCTACACCTTC. Translated: CASIQGAADGYTF.